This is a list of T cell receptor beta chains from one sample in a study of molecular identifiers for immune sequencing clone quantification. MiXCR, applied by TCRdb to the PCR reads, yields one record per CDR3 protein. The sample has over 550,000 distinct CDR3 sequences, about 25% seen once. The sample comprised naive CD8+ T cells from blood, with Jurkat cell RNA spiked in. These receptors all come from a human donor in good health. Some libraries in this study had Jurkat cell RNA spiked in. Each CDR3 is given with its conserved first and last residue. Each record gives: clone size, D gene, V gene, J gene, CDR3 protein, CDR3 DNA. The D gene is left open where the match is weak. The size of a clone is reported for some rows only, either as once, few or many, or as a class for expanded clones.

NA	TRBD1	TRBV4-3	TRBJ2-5	CASIHHRGIQETQYF	TGCGCCAGCATCCACCACAGGGGAATCCAAGAGACCCAGTACTTC
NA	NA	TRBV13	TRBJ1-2	CASSLGRDQEPRYGYTF	TGTGCCAGCAGCTTAGGCCGGGACCAGGAGCCCAGATATGGCTACACCTTC
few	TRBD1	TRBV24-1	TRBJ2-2	CATSDDRGQNTGELFF	TGTGCCACCAGTGATGACAGGGGGCAAAACACCGGGGAGCTGTTTTTT
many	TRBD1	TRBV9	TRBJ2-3	CASSTPGQGDQDTQYF	TGTGCCAGCAGCACACCGGGACAGGGGGATCAAGATACGCAGTATTTT
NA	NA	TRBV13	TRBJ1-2	CASSGGDLPFYGYNF	TGTGCCAGCAGCGGGGGGGACCTCCCCTTTTATGGCTACAACTTC
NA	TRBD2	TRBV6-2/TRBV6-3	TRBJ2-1	CASSISAGGNNEQFF	TGTGCCAGCAGTATTTCTGCGGGGGGGAACAATGAGCAGTTCTTC
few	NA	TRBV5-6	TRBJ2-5	CASSRTTGLETQYF	TGTGCCAGCAGCCGGACAACAGGGCTGGAGACCCAGTACTTC
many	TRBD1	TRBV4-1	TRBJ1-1	CASNSELGQGAEAFF	TGCGCCAGCAACTCCGAATTGGGACAGGGGGCTGAAGCTTTCTTT
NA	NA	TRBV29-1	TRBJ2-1	CSVEAPSSYNEQFF	TGCAGCGTTGAAGCCCCTAGCTCCTACAATGAGCAGTTCTTC
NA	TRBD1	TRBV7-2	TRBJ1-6	CASSLLPGGYSPLHF	TGTGCCAGCAGCTTACTACCAGGGGGCTATTCACCCCTCCACTTT
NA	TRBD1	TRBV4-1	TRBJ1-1	CARSPGQGSTEAFF	TGCGCCCGCAGCCCTGGACAGGGGAGCACTGAAGCTTTCTTT
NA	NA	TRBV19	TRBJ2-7	CASSILKGLSYEQYF	TGTGCCAGTAGTATTCTTAAGGGGTTGTCCTACGAGCAGTACTTC
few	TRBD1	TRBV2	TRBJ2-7	CASSAGQGAHEQYF	TGTGCCAGCTCTGCGGGACAGGGGGCCCACGAGCAGTACTTC
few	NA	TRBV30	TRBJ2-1	CARSYGTREVYDEQFF	TGTGCCCGGAGCTACGGAACGAGGGAGGTTTATGATGAGCAGTTCTTC
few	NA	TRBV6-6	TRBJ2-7	CASSYGQRTTYEQYF	TGTGCCAGCAGTTACGGCCAGCGGACGACCTACGAGCAGTACTTC
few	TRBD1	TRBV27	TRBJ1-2	CASSLSGTGSDYGYAF	TGTGCCAGCAGTTTATCAGGGACAGGCTCCGACTATGGCTACGCCTTC
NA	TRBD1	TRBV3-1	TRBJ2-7	CASSQEIGGGSYEQYF	TGTGCCAGCAGCCAAGAAATAGGGGGCGGTTCCTACGAGCAGTACTTC
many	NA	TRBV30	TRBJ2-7	CAWSVLIYEQYF	TGTGCCTGGAGTGTACTGATTTACGAGCAGTACTTC
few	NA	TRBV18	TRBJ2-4	CASSPNPVSRLDIQYF	TGTGCCAGCTCACCAAATCCCGTTAGCCGGTTGGACATTCAGTACTTC
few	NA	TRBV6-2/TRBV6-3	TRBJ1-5	CASSYSPGARNQPQHF	TGTGCCAGCAGTTACTCCCCAGGGGCACGCAATCAGCCCCAGCATTTT
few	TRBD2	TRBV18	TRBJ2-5	CASSPRAGGHQETQYF	TGTGCCAGCTCACCACGGGCGGGAGGCCACCAAGAGACCCAGTACTTC
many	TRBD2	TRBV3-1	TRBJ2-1	CASSPGTTREQFF	TGTGCCAGCAGCCCTGGGACTACCCGAGAGCAGTTCTTC
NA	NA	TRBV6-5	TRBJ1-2	CASSPDINYGYTF	TGTGCCAGCAGTCCTGACATAAACTATGGCTACACCTTC
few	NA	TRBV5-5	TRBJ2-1	CASSLVLRSYNEQFF	TGTGCCAGCAGCTTGGTTCTCAGATCCTACAATGAGCAGTTCTTC
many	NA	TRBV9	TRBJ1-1	CASAKDRNTEAFF	TGTGCCAGCGCGAAGGACAGGAACACTGAAGCTTTCTTT
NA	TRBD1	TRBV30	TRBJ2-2	CAWRTGGPGELFF	TGTGCCTGGCGGACAGGGGGCCCCGGGGAGCTGTTTTTT
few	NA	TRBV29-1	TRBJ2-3	CSVRGGNTDTQYF	TGCAGCGTAAGAGGGGGGAACACAGATACGCAGTATTTT
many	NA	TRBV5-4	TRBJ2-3	CASSWLENTDTQYF	TGTGCCAGCAGCTGGCTAGAGAACACAGATACGCAGTATTTT
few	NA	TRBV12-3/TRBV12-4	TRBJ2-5	CASTSLMGETQYF	TGTGCCAGCACATCACTGATGGGAGAGACCCAGTACTTC